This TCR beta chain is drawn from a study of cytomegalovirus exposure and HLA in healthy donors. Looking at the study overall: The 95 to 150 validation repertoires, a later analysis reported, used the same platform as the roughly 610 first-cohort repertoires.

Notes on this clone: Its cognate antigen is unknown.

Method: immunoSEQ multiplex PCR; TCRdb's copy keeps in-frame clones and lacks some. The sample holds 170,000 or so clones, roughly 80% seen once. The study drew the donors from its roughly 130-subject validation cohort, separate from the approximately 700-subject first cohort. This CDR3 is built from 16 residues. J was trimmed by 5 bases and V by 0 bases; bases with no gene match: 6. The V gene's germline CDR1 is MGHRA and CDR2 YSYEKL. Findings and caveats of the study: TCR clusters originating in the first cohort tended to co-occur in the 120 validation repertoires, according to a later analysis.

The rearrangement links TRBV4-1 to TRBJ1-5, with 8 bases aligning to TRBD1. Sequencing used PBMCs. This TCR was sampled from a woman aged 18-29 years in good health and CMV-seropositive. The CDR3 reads CASSQDGQGGDQPQHF. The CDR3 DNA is TGCGCCAGCAGCCAAGATGGACAGGGAGGAGATCAGCCCCAGCATTTT.